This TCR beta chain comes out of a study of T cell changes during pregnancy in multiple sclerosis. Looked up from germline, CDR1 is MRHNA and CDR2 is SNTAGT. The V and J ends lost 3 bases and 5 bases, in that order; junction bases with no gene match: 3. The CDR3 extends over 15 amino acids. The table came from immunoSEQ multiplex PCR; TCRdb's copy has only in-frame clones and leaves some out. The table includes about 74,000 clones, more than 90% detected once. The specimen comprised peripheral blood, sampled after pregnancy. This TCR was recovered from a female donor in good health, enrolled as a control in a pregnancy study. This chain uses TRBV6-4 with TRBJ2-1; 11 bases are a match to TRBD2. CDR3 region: CASSEGTSGDNEQFF. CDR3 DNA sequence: TGTGCCAGCAGTGAGGGGACTAGCGGAGACAATGAGCAGTTCTTC.